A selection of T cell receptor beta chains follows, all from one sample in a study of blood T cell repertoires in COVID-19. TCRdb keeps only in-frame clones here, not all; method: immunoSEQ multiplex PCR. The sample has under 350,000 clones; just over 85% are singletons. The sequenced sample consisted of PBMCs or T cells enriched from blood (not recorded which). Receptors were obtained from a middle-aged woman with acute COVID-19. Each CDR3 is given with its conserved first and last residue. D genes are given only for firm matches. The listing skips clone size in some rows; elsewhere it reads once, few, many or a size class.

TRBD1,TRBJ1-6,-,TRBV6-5,TGTGCCAGCGGACTGACTACAGGGGGTAATTCACCCCTCCACTTT,CASGLTTGGNSPLHF
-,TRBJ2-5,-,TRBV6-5,TGTGCCAGCCTGCGGGACAGACAAGAGACCCAGTACTTC,CASLRDRQETQYF
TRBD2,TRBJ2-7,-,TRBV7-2,TGTGCCAGCAGCTCAAAGCGACTAGCGGGAGTCATCTACGAGCAGTACTTC,CASSSKRLAGVIYEQYF
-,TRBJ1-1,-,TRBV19,TGTGCCAGTAGTCAACTTAATTTTGGGAACACTGAAGCTTTCTTT,CASSQLNFGNTEAFF
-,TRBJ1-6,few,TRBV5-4,TGTGCCAGCAGCTTGGACGTGGCGGGCAATTCACCCCTCCACTTT,CASSLDVAGNSPLHF
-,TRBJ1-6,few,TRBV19,TGTGCCAGTAGTCCCTGGACAGCCGCGAGCTCCTATAATTCACCCCTCCACTTT,CASSPWTAASSYNSPLHF
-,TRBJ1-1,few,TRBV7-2,TGTGCCAGCAGCTTGACCAGGTTGAACACTGAAGCTTTCTTT,CASSLTRLNTEAFF
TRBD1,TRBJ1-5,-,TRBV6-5,TGTGCCAGCAGAGGGACAGGGGCAGGAAATCAGCCCCAGCATTTT,CASRGTGAGNQPQHF
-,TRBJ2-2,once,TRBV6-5,TGTGCCAGCAGCCGTAGAACAGGGAAAACCGGGGAGCTGTTTTTT,CASSRRTGKTGELFF
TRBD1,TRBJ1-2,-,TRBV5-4,TGTGCCAGCAGCATACCGGGACAGAGAAACTATGGCTACACCTTC,CASSIPGQRNYGYTF
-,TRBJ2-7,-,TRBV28,TGTGCCAGCATCTTCCCGGGGTCCTACGAGCAGTACTTC,CASIFPGSYEQYF
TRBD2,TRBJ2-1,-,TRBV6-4,TGTGCCAGCAGTGACCGTCTAGCGGGGGTTGAGGAGCAGTTCTTC,CASSDRLAGVEEQFF
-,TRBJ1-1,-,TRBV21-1,TGTGCCAGCAGCAAAGTAGTGGGACAGGGTAGAACTGAAGCTTTCTTT,CASSKVVGQGRTEAFF
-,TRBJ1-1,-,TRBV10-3,TGTGCCATCAGTGAGAGTCGGGGTCGGGACACTGAAGCTTTCTTT,CAISESRGRDTEAFF
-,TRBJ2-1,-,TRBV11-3,TGTGCCAGCAGCTTAGACCGCAGGGTCGATGAGCAGTTCTTC,CASSLDRRVDEQFF
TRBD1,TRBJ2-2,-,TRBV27,TGTGCCAGCAAAGTGGGGGACAGGGTTAACACCGGGGAGCTGTTTTTT,CASKVGDRVNTGELFF
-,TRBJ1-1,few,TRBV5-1,TGCGCCAGCAGCTTGGTATCTATGGCGGGCAACACTGAAGCTTTCTTT,CASSLVSMAGNTEAFF
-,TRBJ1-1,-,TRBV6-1,TGTGCCAGCAGTGCCCAGGTAATCACTTCGATGAACACTGAAGCTTTCTTT,CASSAQVITSMNTEAFF
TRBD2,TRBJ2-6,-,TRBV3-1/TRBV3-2,TGTGCCAGCAGCCCCACGGGAGGGATCTCTGGGGCCAACGTCCTGACTTTC,CASSPTGGISGANVLTF
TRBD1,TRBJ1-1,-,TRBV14,TGTGCCAGCAGCCAACTACCGGGACAGGGCCTGGTGAACACTGAAGCTTTCTTT,CASSQLPGQGLVNTEAFF
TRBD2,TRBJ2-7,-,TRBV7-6,TGTGCCAGCAGCTTAGTGGCCGTCTTCGGCGGGGGGGAGCAGTACTTC,CASSLVAVFGGGEQYF